This TCR beta chain stems from a study of identical twins. TCRdb ran MiXCR on the 5' RACE reads and lists one entry per CDR3 protein. The table includes 700,000 or so distinct CDR3 sequences, 8.5% to 9% detected once. V lost 4 bases, J lost 3 bases, and 21 bases lay in between. Germline CDR1 and CDR2: MDHEN and SYDVKM. The CDR3 has 18 amino acids. The data were also submitted as part of a second study, on yellow fever vaccine responses in identical twins.

The V call is TRBV28, the J call TRBJ2-2; no clear D gene. The sequencing input was PBMCs. This TCR was recovered from a woman between 18 and 30 years old in good health. The CDR3 DNA sequence: TGTGCCAGCAGTTCCCTATTCGACTCATCCAAGGACACCGGGGAGCTGTTTTTT. Translation: CASSSLFDSSKDTGELFF. The full variable domain, in which reference TRBV28 and TRBJ2-2 provide the parts outside the CDR3, is DVKVTQSSRYLVKRTGEKVFLECVQDMDHENMFWYRQDPGLGLRLIYFSYDVKMKEKGDIPEGYSVSREKKERFSLILESASTNQTSMYLCASSSLFDSSKDTGELFFGEGSRLTVL.